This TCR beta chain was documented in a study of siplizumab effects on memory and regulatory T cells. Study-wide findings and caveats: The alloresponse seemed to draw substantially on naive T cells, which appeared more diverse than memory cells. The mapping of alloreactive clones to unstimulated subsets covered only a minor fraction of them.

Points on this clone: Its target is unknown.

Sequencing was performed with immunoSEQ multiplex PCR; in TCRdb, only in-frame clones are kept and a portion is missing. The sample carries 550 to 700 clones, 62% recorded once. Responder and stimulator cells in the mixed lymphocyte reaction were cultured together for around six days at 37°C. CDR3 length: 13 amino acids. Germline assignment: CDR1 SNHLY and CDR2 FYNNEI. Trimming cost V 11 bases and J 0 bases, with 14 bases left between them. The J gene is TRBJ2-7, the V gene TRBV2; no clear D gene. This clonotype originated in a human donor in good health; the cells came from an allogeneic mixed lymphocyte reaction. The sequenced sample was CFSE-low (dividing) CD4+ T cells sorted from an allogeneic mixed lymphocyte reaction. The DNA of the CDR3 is TGTGCCGGAGCTAAAGGCCCCTCCTACGAGCAGTACTTC. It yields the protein CAGAKGPSYEQYF.